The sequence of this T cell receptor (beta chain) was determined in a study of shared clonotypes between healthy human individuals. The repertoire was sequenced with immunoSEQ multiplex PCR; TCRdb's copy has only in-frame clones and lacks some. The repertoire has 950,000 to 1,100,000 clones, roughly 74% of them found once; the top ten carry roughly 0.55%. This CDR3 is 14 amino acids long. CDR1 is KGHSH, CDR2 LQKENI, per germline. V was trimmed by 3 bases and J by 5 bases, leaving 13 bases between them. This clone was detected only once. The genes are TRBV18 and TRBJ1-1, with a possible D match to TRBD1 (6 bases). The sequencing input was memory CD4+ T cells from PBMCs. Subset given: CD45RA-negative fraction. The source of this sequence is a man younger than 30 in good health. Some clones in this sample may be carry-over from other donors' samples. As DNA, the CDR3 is TGTGCCAGCTCACCTAGGACAGTAGGGACTGAAGCTTTCTTT. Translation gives CASSPRTVGTEAFF. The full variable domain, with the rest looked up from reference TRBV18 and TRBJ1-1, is NAGVMQNPRHLVRRRGQEARLRCSPMKGHSHVYWYRQLPEEGLKFMVYLQKENIIDESGMPKERFSAEFPKEGPSILRIQQVVRGDSAAYFCASSPRTVGTEAFFGQGTRLTVV.